The sample holds a few counts of the clone carrying this T cell receptor (beta chain). Repertoires were generated with immunoSEQ multiplex PCR, while TCRdb's copy carries only in-frame clones and drops some. The data show some 62,000 clones, with 79% seen just once and roughly a tenth held by the top ten. The sample belongs to a study of OX40 agonist ivuxolimab in advanced cancers. The sequencing used CD4+ or CD8+ T cells sorted from blood, collected in a trial of the OX40 agonist ivuxolimab. The clonotype was recovered from an adult with an advanced solid tumor such as melanoma, head and neck, liver or kidney cancer.

CDR3 residues: CASSLDQAGGLDEQFF. CDR3 nucleotide sequence: TGTGCCAGCAGCTTAGATCAGGCGGGGGGGCTGGATGAGCAGTTCTTC. This chain uses TRBV11-2 with TRBJ2-1; TRBD2 agrees at 9 bases. J lost 8 bases, V lost 0 bases, and 8 bases had no gene match. Germline CDR1 reads SGHAT; CDR2 reads FQNNGV. The CDR3 covers 16 residues.